The 18 T cell receptor beta chains presented below share a single source sample, sequenced in a study of cytomegalovirus exposure and HLA in healthy donors. With 60 Vbeta and 13 Jbeta primers, the PCR was carried out. Sequencing used immunoSEQ multiplex PCR; TCRdb keeps in-frame clones, though not all of them. Of 150,000 to 200,000 clones listed, approximately 71% are singletons. Sequencing was performed on PBMCs. Receptors were obtained from a male donor in good health and CMV-seronegative.

The rearrangement uses TRBV5-6 and TRBJ1-2; D might be TRBD1 (5 bases). The germline gives CDR1 SGHDT, CDR2 YYEEEE. Trimming cost V 2 bases and J 7 bases, with 15 bases left between them. The CDR3 loop spans 14 amino acids. DNA for the CDR3: TGTGCCAGCAGCTTACACGGGTCGGGACTTGGCTACACCTTC. This sequence encodes CASSLHGSGLGYTF.

V usage is TRBV5-5 and J usage is TRBJ2-1, with 9 bases aligning to TRBD2. The germline V gene has CDR1 SGHKS and CDR2 YYEKEE (reference sequence). The CDR3 contains 15 residues. Trimming cost V 4 bases and J 2 bases; bases outside gene matches: 4. CDR3 DNA sequence: TGTGCCAGCAGCCCTAGCGGGACCCCCTACAATGAGCAGTTCTTC. This codes for CASSPSGTPYNEQFF.

This clone was seen a single time. The rearrangement links TRBV7-9 to TRBJ2-3; the D is unclear. This CDR3 has 12 residues. Trimming stripped 5 bases from V and 6 bases from J, with 9 bases between. Germline V CDR1 and CDR2: SEHNR, FQNEAQ (reference sequence). The CDR3 DNA sequence: TGTGCCAGCAGCCATAGGCGGGATACGCAGTATTTT. It yields the protein CASSHRRDTQYF. Supplemented by reference TRBV7-9 and TRBJ2-3, the full variable domain reads DTGVSQNPRHKITKRGQNVTFRCDPISEHNRLYWYRQTLGQGPEFLTYFQNEAQLEKSRLLSDRFSAERPKGSFSTLEIQRTEQGDSAMYLCASSHRRDTQYFGPGTRLTVL.

The CDR3 is CASSLQGGSEKLFF. CDR3 DNA sequence: TGTGCCAGCAGTCTACAGGGGGGGAGCGAAAAACTGTTTTTT. The V call is TRBV6-1, the J call TRBJ1-4, with TRBD1 matching over 8 bases. This CDR3 region has 14 residues. Trimming at V came to 5 bases and at J to 8 bases, leaving 7 bases not matched to a gene. Looked up from germline, CDR1 is MNHNS and CDR2 is SASEGT.

The J gene is TRBJ1-4, the V gene TRBV5-6; D gene uncertain. Germline values: CDR1 SGHDT, CDR2 YYEEEE. The CDR3 totals 14 residues. V gave up 4 bases and J gave up 8 bases, with 15 bases separating them. The CDR3 DNA follows: TGTGCCAGCAGCCTAACGACCGGGAGGGAAAAACTGTTTTTT. This codes for CASSLTTGREKLFF.

The chain combines TRBV6-5 with TRBJ1-1, with TRBD1 matching over 8 bases. Germline lookup yields CDR1 MNHEY and CDR2 SVGAGI. Trimming took 5 bases from V and 1 from J; bases not matched to a gene: 6. The CDR3 runs to 15 residues. The CDR3 is CASSNGQGGNTEAFF. CDR3 bases: TGTGCCAGCAGTAACGGACAGGGCGGGAACACTGAAGCTTTCTTT.

This clone has a handful of counts. V is TRBV9 and J is TRBJ1-4; 7 bases match TRBD1. This CDR3 is 15 amino acids long. Germline values: CDR1 SGDLS, CDR2 YYNGEE. The V segment lost 3 bases and the J segment 7 bases; nucleotides outside the gene matches: 9. This CDR3 reads CASSGGTVNGEKLFF. CDR3 DNA: TGTGCCAGCAGCGGAGGGACAGTTAATGGTGAAAAACTGTTTTTT. Using reference TRBV9 and TRBJ1-4 for the parts outside the CDR3, the full variable domain is DSGVTQTPKHLITATGQRVTLRCSPRSGDLSVYWYQQSLDQGLQFLIQYYNGEERAKGNILERFSAQQFPDLHSELNLSSLELGDSALYFCASSGGTVNGEKLFFGSGTQLSVL.

V and J are TRBV2 and TRBJ2-7, with D tentatively TRBD1 (5 bases). V was trimmed by 2 bases and J by 3 bases, leaving 11 bases between them. CDR1 and CDR2 (germline): SNHLY, FYNNEI. CDR3 size: 14 residues. The CDR3 loop reads CASSEQDTYYEQYF. CDR3 DNA: TGTGCCAGCAGTGAACAGGACACTTACTACGAGCAGTACTTC.

This chain links TRBV7-9 with TRBJ2-1; 9 bases line up with TRBD2. The length of the CDR3 is 17 residues. Germline V CDR1 and CDR2: SEHNR, FQNEAQ (reference sequence). J was trimmed by 0 bases and V by 5 bases; bases with no gene match: 8. CDR3 sequence reads: CASSPGTSPSSYNEQFF. The CDR3 coding sequence is TGTGCCAGCAGCCCTGGGACTAGCCCCAGCTCCTACAATGAGCAGTTCTTC.

Here the CDR3 reads CATSRDLGGGMDEQFF. In DNA form, the CDR3 reads TGTGCCACCAGCAGAGATCTCGGGGGGGGAATGGATGAGCAGTTCTTC. The chain uses TRBV15 and TRBJ2-1, with 8 bases lining up with TRBD2. Germline loops: CDR1 LNHNV, CDR2 YYDKDF (reference sequence). The CDR3 has 16 residues. Trimming cost V 0 bases and J 8 bases; bases outside gene matches: 9.

This clone has a handful of counts. The chain is built from TRBV27 and TRBJ2-5; 8 bases map to TRBD1. The DNA end favors TRBJ2-7, so the J call may be wrong. Germline CDR1 reads MNHEY; CDR2 reads SMNVEV (reference sequence). The CDR3 spans 13 residues. The CDR3 loop is CASRRQGLHEQYF. In DNA, the CDR3 is TGTGCCAGCAGACGACAGGGGTTACACGAGCAGTACTTC.

The gene calls are TRBV14 and TRBJ2-7; D possibly corresponds to TRBD1 (7 bases). Germline CDR1 reads SGHDN; CDR2 reads FVKESK. V was shortened by 3 bases and J by 3 bases, with 18 bases between the two germline ends. The CDR3 runs to 16 residues. CDR3 sequence (DNA): TGTGCCAGCAGCCATGCCACCTTCAGGGGGGTCTACGAGCAGTACTTC. Protein: CASSHATFRGVYEQYF.

The V call is TRBV11-2, the J call TRBJ1-2; 7 bases are shared with TRBD1. The CDR3 is 15 residues long. With 5 bases clipped from V and 8 bases from J, the junction kept 14 bases outside the gene matches. The germline V gene has CDR1 SGHAT and CDR2 FQNNGV. This chain's CDR3 is CASSPNGGGGGGYTF. For the CDR3, the DNA is TGTGCCAGCAGCCCAAATGGGGGCGGAGGGGGCGGCTACACCTTC.

The rearrangement uses TRBV7-8 and TRBJ2-1, with TRBD2 matching over 8 bases. Germline V gives CDR1 SGHVS, CDR2 FQNEAQ. After removal of 3 bases from V and 2 bases from J, the junction contained 12 bases not matched to a gene. The CDR3 is 18 residues long. CDR3 DNA sequence: TGTGCCAGCAGCTTCAACCCCCCCGGGAGGGCGGCCTACAATGAGCAGTTCTTC. This sequence encodes CASSFNPPGRAAYNEQFF.

This chain links TRBV6-1 with TRBJ2-1; 8 positions match TRBD2. The V gene's germline CDR1 is MNHNS and CDR2 SASEGT. This CDR3 has 15 residues. Trimming took 7 bases from V and 2 from J; bases not matched to a gene: 7. The CDR3 region is CASTPPGGPYNEQFF. The CDR3 DNA reads as TGTGCCAGCACTCCCCCGGGAGGGCCCTACAATGAGCAGTTCTTC.

This clone was counted once. CDR3 region: CASSGGQLNSPLHF. CDR3 nucleotides: TGCGCCAGCAGCGGCGGACAGCTTAATTCACCCCTCCACTTT. The chain employs TRBV5-1 and TRBJ1-6; tentatively, D is TRBD1 (6 bases). Germline V gene data show CDR1 as SGHRS and CDR2 as YFSETQ. Trimming cost V 4 bases and J 6 bases, with 11 bases left between them. The CDR3 has 14 amino acids.

The genes are TRBV29-1 and TRBJ2-7; maybe TRBD1 (5 bases). The germline CDR1 and CDR2 sequences are SQVTM and ANQGSEA. Trimming left V 5 bases short and J 1 base short, with 9 bases between. This CDR3 is 12 amino acids long. As DNA, the CDR3 is TGCAGCGTTCAGACAGAGTCCTACGAGCAGTACTTC. This sequence encodes CSVQTESYEQYF.

The chain joins TRBV6-1 to TRBJ2-5; possible D gene TRBD2, 6 bases. V was clipped by 6 bases and J by 0 bases, with 14 bases between them. The length of the CDR3 is 15 residues. Germline assignment: CDR1 MNHNS and CDR2 SASEGT. Written as DNA, the CDR3 is TGTGCCAGCAGCTCTCGACGGGAGTACCAAGAGACCCAGTACTTC. Its translation: CASSSRREYQETQYF.